The source of this T cell receptor beta chain is a study of T cells in Graves' hyperthyroidism and ophthalmopathy. Broader study findings: Prediction of ophthalmopathy progression came a median roughly 6.7 months pre-onset. Ophthalmopathy cases were set apart from stable hyperthyroidism by a 13 V-J model.

This CDR3 comprises 16 residues. V lost 7 bases to trimming and J lost 3 bases; unmatched junction nucleotides: 12. Germline CDR1 MNHNS, CDR2 SASEGT. Thyroid ultrasound and orbital computed tomography, with clinical symptoms and serum thyroxine and TRAb, informed diagnoses. Amplified TCR beta CDR3 regions came from RNA transcripts. The HTBI set primed first-round TCR CDR3 RT-PCR. TCRdb recomputed calls from the multiplex PCR reads with MiXCR, one row per CDR3 protein. The table includes hundreds of thousands of distinct CDR3 sequences, roughly a third detected once. Comments on this clonotype: Its matching antigen is unknown.

This chain joins TRBV6-1 and TRBJ2-7, with 10 bases aligning to TRBD2. The clonotype was recovered from a woman between 40 and 55 years old with Graves' hyperthyroidism. Sequenced sample: blood. CDR3 sequence: CASTRYPGTSDYEQYF. The CDR3 DNA sequence: TGTGCCAGCACACGATACCCCGGGACTAGCGACTACGAGCAGTACTTC.